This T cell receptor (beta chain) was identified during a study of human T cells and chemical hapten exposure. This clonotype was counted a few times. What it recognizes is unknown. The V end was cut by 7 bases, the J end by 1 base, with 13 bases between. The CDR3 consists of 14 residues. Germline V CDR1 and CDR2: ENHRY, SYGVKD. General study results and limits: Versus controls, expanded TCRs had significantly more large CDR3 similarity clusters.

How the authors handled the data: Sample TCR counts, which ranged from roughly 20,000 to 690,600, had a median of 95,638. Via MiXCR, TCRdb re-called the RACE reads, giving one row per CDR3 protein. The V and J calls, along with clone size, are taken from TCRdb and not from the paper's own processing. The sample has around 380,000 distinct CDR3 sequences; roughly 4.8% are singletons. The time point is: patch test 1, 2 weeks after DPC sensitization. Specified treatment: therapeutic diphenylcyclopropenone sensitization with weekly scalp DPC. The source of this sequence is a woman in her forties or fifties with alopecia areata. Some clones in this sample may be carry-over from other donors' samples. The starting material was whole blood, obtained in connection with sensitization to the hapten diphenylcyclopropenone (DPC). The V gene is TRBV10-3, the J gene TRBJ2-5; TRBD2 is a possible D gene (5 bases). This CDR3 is CAITGGGLQETQYF. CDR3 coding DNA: TGTGCCATCACCGGAGGTGGACTCCAAGAGACCCAGTACTTC.